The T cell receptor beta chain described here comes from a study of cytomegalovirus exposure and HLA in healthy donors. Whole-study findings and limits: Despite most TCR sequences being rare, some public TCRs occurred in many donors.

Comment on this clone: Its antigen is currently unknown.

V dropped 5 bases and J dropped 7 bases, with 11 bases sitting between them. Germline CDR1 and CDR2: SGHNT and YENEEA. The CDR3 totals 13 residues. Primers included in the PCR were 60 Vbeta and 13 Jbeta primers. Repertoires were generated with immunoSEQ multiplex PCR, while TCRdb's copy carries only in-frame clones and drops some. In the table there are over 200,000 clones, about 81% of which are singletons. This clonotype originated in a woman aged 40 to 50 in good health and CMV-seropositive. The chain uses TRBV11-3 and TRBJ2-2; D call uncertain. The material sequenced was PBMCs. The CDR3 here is CASSRLSGGELFF. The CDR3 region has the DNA TGTGCCAGCAGCCGGTTGTCAGGCGGGGAGCTGTTTTTT.